This is a list of T cell receptor beta chains from one sample in a study of graft-versus-host responses after intestinal transplantation. Here immunoSEQ multiplex PCR was the method, and the copy in TCRdb shows in-frame clones only, minus some. The data show fewer than 110,000 clones, approximately 90% seen once. These receptors have no identified antigens. Sequencing used unstimulated CD4+ T cells sorted from spleen or lymph node cells, obtained before transplant. All receptors come from a human donor who was the organ donor for an intestinal transplant. CDR3s include the opening cysteine and the closing phenylalanine or tryptophan. A D gene is named only where the DNA matches it firmly. The size entry is marked missing in some rows and otherwise reads once, few, many or a size class.

D gene	V gene	clone size	J gene	CDR3 DNA	CDR3 protein
TRBD1	TRBV7-2	few	TRBJ2-7	TGTGCCAGCAGCTTAGGCGGGACAGGGACCTACGAGCAGTACTTC	CASSLGGTGTYEQYF
-	TRBV7-2	-	TRBJ2-6	TGTGCCAGCAGCTTTACTGGGGCCAACGTCCTGACTTTC	CASSFTGANVLTF
TRBD2	TRBV13	-	TRBJ2-7	TGTGCCACCCTTCGGGGACTAGCGGAGCCCTACGAGCAGTACTTC	CATLRGLAEPYEQYF
TRBD2	TRBV9	-	TRBJ2-5	TGTGCCAGCAGCGGGGGTCTTAGCGGGAGTTTAGAGACCCAGTACTTC	CASSGGLSGSLETQYF
-	TRBV5-1	-	TRBJ1-1	TGCGCCAGCAGCTTGGGGGAGCTCTGGAACACTGAAGCTTTCTTT	CASSLGELWNTEAFF
-	TRBV11-1	-	TRBJ2-1	TGTGCCAGCAGCACCTCCGGGACACCAAACAATGAGCAGTTCTTC	CASSTSGTPNNEQFF
TRBD1	TRBV5-1	once	TRBJ2-7	TGCGCCAGCGGGACAGGGGGCGCGGGCTCCTACGAGCAGTACTTC	CASGTGGAGSYEQYF
TRBD1	TRBV5-1	-	TRBJ2-2	TGCGCCAGCAGCTTGGCCGTGGGACAGATCCTCACCGGGGAGCTGTTTTTT	CASSLAVGQILTGELFF
-	TRBV11-1	-	TRBJ2-1	TGTGCCAGCAGTTCCCAACCCTACAATGAGCAGTTCTTC	CASSSQPYNEQFF
-	TRBV2	-	TRBJ1-2	TGTGCCAGCAGTGATGTGTTGGGGACACAAAGCAGAAACTATGGCTACACCTTC	CASSDVLGTQSRNYGYTF
-	TRBV5-1	-	TRBJ2-3	TGCGCCAGCAGCTTGAGTCGGAGCACAGATACGCAGTATTTT	CASSLSRSTDTQYF
-	TRBV19	-	TRBJ2-6	TGTGCCAGTAAAGACAGCCCCTCTGGGGCCAACGTCCTGACTTTC	CASKDSPSGANVLTF
-	TRBV6-6	-	TRBJ1-2	TGTGCCAGCAGTTCACTCACGGGTGGAGGCTACACCTTC	CASSSLTGGGYTF
-	TRBV12-5	-	TRBJ2-2	TGTGCTAGTGGTTTGATGGGGGGGCTGGTAAACACCGGGGAGCTGTTTTTT	CASGLMGGLVNTGELFF
-	TRBV10-2	-	TRBJ1-6	TGCGCCAGCAGTGTTCAAGTTAATTCACCCCTCCACTTT	CASSVQVNSPLHF
TRBD2	TRBV7-9	-	TRBJ2-3	TGTGCCAGCAGCTTACTAGCGGGGGGCACAGATACGCGGTATTTT	CASSLLAGGTDTRYF
-	TRBV7-2	-	TRBJ2-3	TGTGCCAGCAGCCCCTGGGGCGGGGCAGGGAGCTCAGATACGCAGTATTTT	CASSPWGGAGSSDTQYF
-	TRBV6-5	-	TRBJ1-2	TGTGCCAGCAGTTATAAGGGGCATGGCTACACCTTC	CASSYKGHGYTF
-	TRBV9	-	TRBJ1-1	TGTGCCAGCAGCGTAGGATCGTCATCTGAAGCTTTCTTT	CASSVGSSSEAFF
TRBD1	TRBV2	few	TRBJ2-1	TGTGCCAGCAGTAGGGGACAGGGGGCGAAGTTCTTC	CASSRGQGAKFF
-	TRBV7-2	-	TRBJ2-7	TGTGCCAGCAGCCCCCGAGGGCCCTACGAGCAGTACTTC	CASSPRGPYEQYF
-	TRBV25-1	-	TRBJ1-4	TGTGCCAGCAGTGAATATTGGACAACAACTAATGAAAAACTGTTTTTT	CASSEYWTTTNEKLFF
TRBD2	TRBV4-1	-	TRBJ2-1	TGCGCCAGCAGCCAGTGGGATAGCGGGGGTCAATACAATGAACAGTTCTTC	CASSQWDSGGQYNEQFF
-	TRBV7-9	-	TRBJ2-1	TGTGCCAGCAGGTGGAGGAGCGCTGAGCAGTTCTTC	CASRWRSAEQFF
-	TRBV6-1	-	TRBJ1-1	TGTGCCGGGGGGACTACGTCGTATGCTGGTGAAGCTTTCTTT	CAGGTTSYAGEAFF
-	TRBV5-1	-	TRBJ1-2	TGCGCCAGCAGCCCGGTAATGGACTATGGCTACACCTTC	CASSPVMDYGYTF
TRBD1	TRBV29-1	-	TRBJ2-7	TGCAGCGCCAAAACGGGACAGGGTTACGAGCAGTACTTC	CSAKTGQGYEQYF
-	TRBV19	medium-sized	TRBJ2-6	TGTGCCAGTAAGGGGTCTGGGGCCAACGTCCTGACTTTC	CASKGSGANVLTF
-	TRBV12-5	once	TRBJ2-2	TGTGCTAGTGGTCGCGACTGGACCGGGGAGCTGTTTTTT	CASGRDWTGELFF
-	TRBV7-2	few	TRBJ1-5	TGTGCCAGCAGCTTAGGGGCAAAACAGCCCCAGCATTTT	CASSLGAKQPQHF
TRBD2	TRBV5-4	once	TRBJ2-5	TGTGCCAGCAGCACTAGCGGAGCGGGTGCGGAGACCCAGTACTTC	CASSTSGAGAETQYF
-	TRBV5-4	-	TRBJ2-5	TGTGCCAGCAGCTTGGAGATGGGTCACCAAGAGACCCAGTACTTC	CASSLEMGHQETQYF
TRBD1	TRBV5-1	-	TRBJ1-3	TGCGCCAGCAGATACGACAGGGTGTCTGGAAACACCATATATTTT	CASRYDRVSGNTIYF
TRBD2	TRBV11-3	-	TRBJ2-1	TGTGCCAGCAGCGAAGCGGGGGGGAGCTCCTACAATGAGCAGTTCTTC	CASSEAGGSSYNEQFF
-	TRBV9	-	TRBJ1-2	TGTGCCAGCAGCCCGACGGGGGAAGGCTATGGCTACACCTTC	CASSPTGEGYGYTF
-	TRBV5-1	-	TRBJ2-1	TGCGCCAGCAGCTTGGGGGTAAATGAGCAGTTCTTC	CASSLGVNEQFF
-	TRBV7-3	-	TRBJ1-1	TGTGCCAGCAGGCGAGACAGGAACACTGAAGCTTTCTTT	CASRRDRNTEAFF
TRBD2	TRBV4-1	-	TRBJ2-3	TGCGCCAGCAGCCAGAGCGGGGGGGCCGCAGATACGCAGTATTTT	CASSQSGGAADTQYF
-	TRBV19	-	TRBJ1-1	TGTGCCAGTAGGGCGGACAGAGACCTGAACACTGAAGCTTTCTTT	CASRADRDLNTEAFF
-	TRBV5-1	few	TRBJ1-1	TGCGCCAGCAGCCGCGGGGGTGGGGACACTGAAGCTTTCTTT	CASSRGGGDTEAFF
-	TRBV6-6	-	TRBJ1-2	TGTGCCAGCAGTGTTACAGGGATCTATGGCTACACCTTC	CASSVTGIYGYTF
-	TRBV6-5	-	TRBJ1-1	TGTGCCAGCAGTTCGGACACGGTGGATAATGAAGCTTTCTTT	CASSSDTVDNEAFF
-	TRBV19	-	TRBJ2-5	TGTGCCAGTAGTATGTTGAGGGGAGAGACCCAGTACTTC	CASSMLRGETQYF
-	TRBV7-9	-	TRBJ2-6	TGTGCCAGCAGCGTAAGAAACTCTGGGGCCAACGTCCTGACTTTC	CASSVRNSGANVLTF
-	TRBV2	once	TRBJ2-5	TGTGCCAGCAGTGATACATGGGGGATAGGGGTCCAGTACTTC	CASSDTWGIGVQYF
TRBD1	TRBV19	-	TRBJ2-1	TGTGCCAGTAGTCCTGGGGACAGGCACAATGAGCAGTTCTTC	CASSPGDRHNEQFF
-	TRBV11-2	-	TRBJ1-5	TGTGCCAGCAGTCCGACAGGCCCCAATCAGCCCCAGCATTTT	CASSPTGPNQPQHF
-	TRBV5-1	-	TRBJ1-1	TGCGCCAGCAGCTTGGGTGTGCTGGCACCTGAAGCTTTCTTT	CASSLGVLAPEAFF
TRBD1	TRBV7-2	-	TRBJ2-1	TGTGCCAGCAGGCCGGGACAGGGGACCCACAATGAGCAGTTCTTC	CASRPGQGTHNEQFF
TRBD2	TRBV4-2	-	TRBJ2-7	TGTGCCAGCAGCCAAAAACCCGCCGGGGGTAGCGGGAGCTACGAGCAGTACTTC	CASSQKPAGGSGSYEQYF
TRBD1	TRBV15	-	TRBJ1-1	TGTGCCACCAGCAATTGGCAGGGGGCAGCTGAAGCTTTCTTT	CATSNWQGAAEAFF
TRBD1	TRBV19	-	TRBJ1-5	TGTGCCAGTAGTCCCGGGACAGGGATTAGGTTCAATCAGCCCCAGCATTTT	CASSPGTGIRFNQPQHF
-	TRBV6-1	-	TRBJ2-1	TGTGCCAGCAGTTATCGGGCCCCGTACAATGAGCAGTTCTTC	CASSYRAPYNEQFF
-	TRBV10-1	-	TRBJ2-7	TGCGCCAGCATGGGAAGGGGCATCTCCGGATCCTACGAGCAGTACTTC	CASMGRGISGSYEQYF